Listed below are T cell receptor beta chains from one sample, sequenced in a study of T cell responses to AZD1222 COVID-19 vaccine. Clones were sequenced by immunoSEQ multiplex PCR, and TCRdb holds only the in-frame ones, with some missing. The top ten clones hold about 1.1% of a sample with over 100,000 clones, more than 75% of them seen once. The sequenced sample was peripheral blood, obtained 28 days after the second AZD1222 dose. All receptors come from an adult who received the AZD1222 COVID-19 vaccine. The conserved cysteine and the conserved F or W are not part of the CDR3 here. Fields, in order: J gene, V gene, CDR3 protein.

>TRBJ1-1|TRBV7-9
ASSVEDQNTEAF
>TRBJ2-1|TRBV19
ASSRLTENEQF
>TRBJ2-3|TRBV28
ASSLPGTDTQY
>TRBJ1-1|TRBV3-1/TRBV3-2
ASSQTSGGTYTEAF
>TRBJ2-7|TRBV6-6
ASSKTGVGQY
>TRBJ1-1|TRBV6-2/TRBV6-3
ASSYSGGNTEAF
>TRBJ2-3|TRBV29-1
SVGKGTDTQY
>TRBJ2-1|TRBV5-1
ASSSDVFPTGGPYEQF
>TRBJ1-1|TRBV18
ASSGQANTEAF
>TRBJ1-5|TRBV7-8
ASSLPSRDRGRQPQH
>TRBJ2-5|TRBV20-1
SASDQGGQTQY
>TRBJ2-5|TRBV2
ASMGRTGKETQY
>TRBJ1-2|TRBV18
ASSPAQGLYGYT
>TRBJ1-2|TRBV5-4
ASSLAMGQGPSYGYT
>TRBJ2-1|TRBV2
ATRDKETLSYNEQF
>TRBJ1-5|TRBV5-1
ASSIGEDQPQH